This TCR beta chain was recorded in a study of CD8 T cells in Susac syndrome. Sequencing of TCR beta covered CD8+ and CD4+ T cells obtained from blood. Negative isolation was used for CD8+ and CD4+ T cells and FACS enrichment for TEMRA cells. The CDR3 covers 14 residues. Trimming cost V 4 bases and J 6 bases; bases outside gene matches: 6. The germline V gene encodes CDR1 SGDLS and CDR2 YYNGEE. An input of roughly 0.5 to 1 ug of RNA was subjected to reverse transcription using random hexamers. An immunoSEQ multiplex PCR generated amplified TCR beta CDR3 products spanning 54 Vbeta and 13 Jbeta. TCRdb re-analysed the immunoSEQ multiplex PCR reads in MiXCR, keeping a single row per CDR3 protein. The sample carries 180,000 or so distinct CDR3 sequences, 85% to 95% recorded once.

Sequenced: CD4+ T cells from PBMCs. This TCR derives from a human donor in good health. The genes are TRBV9 and TRBJ2-1, with 8 bases lining up with TRBD2. The CDR3 DNA is TGTGCCAGCAGCCCGGGACTAGTCGGCAATGAGCAGTTCTTC. The encoded protein is CASSPGLVGNEQFF.